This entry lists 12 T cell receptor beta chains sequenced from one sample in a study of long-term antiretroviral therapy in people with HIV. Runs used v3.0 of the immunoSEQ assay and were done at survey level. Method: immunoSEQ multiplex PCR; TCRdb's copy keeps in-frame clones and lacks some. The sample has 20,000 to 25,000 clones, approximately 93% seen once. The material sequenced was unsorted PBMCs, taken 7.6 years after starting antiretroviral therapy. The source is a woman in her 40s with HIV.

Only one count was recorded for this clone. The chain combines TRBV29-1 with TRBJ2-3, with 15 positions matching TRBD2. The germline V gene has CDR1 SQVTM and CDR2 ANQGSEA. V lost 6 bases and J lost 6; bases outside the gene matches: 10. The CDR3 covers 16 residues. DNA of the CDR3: TGCAGCGTCGCGAGGACTAGCGGGGGGGCAGGTGATACGCAGTATTTT. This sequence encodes CSVARTSGGAGDTQYF.

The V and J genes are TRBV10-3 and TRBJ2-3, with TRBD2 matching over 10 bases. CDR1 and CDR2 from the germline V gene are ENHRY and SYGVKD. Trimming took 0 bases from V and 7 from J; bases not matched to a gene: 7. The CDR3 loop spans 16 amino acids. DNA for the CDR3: TGTGCCATCAGTGAGTCGATAGCGGGGGGCGTGAATACGCAGTATTTT. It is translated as CAISESIAGGVNTQYF.

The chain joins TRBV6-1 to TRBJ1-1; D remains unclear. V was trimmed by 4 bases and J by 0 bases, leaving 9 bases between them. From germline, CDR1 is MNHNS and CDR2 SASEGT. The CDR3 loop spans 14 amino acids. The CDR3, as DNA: TGTGCCAGCAGTGTCAGACCCATGAACACTGAAGCTTTCTTT. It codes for CASSVRPMNTEAFF.

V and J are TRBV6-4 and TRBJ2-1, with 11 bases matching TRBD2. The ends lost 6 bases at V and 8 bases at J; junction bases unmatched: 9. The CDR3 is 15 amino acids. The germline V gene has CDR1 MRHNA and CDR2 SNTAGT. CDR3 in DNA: TGTGCCAGCAGCTACCTTAGCGGGGGGGCCCATGAGCAGTTCTTC. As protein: CASSYLSGGAHEQFF.

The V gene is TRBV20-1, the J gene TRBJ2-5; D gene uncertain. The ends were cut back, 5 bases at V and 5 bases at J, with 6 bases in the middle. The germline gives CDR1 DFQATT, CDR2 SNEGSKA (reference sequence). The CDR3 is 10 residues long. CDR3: CSADGETQYF. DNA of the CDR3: TGCAGTGCTGACGGGGAGACCCAGTACTTC.

The DNA for the CDR3 is TGTGCCAGCAGCTTAGGTAGCGGGGTTAGCCAAGAGACCCAGTACTTC. Its translation: CASSLGSGVSQETQYF. The chain couples TRBV11-1 to TRBJ2-5; 8 nucleotides match TRBD2. This CDR3 is built from 16 residues. In germline, CDR1 is SGHAT, CDR2 FQDESV (reference sequence). Trimming at V came to 1 base and at J to 1 base, leaving 5 bases not matched to a gene.

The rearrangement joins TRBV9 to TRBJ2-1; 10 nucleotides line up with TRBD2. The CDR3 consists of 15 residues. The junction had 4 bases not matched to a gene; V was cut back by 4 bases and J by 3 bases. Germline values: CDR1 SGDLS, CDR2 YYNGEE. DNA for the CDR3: TGTGCCAGCAGCCCTAGCGGGGGTCTCTACAATGAGCAGTTCTTC. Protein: CASSPSGGLYNEQFF.

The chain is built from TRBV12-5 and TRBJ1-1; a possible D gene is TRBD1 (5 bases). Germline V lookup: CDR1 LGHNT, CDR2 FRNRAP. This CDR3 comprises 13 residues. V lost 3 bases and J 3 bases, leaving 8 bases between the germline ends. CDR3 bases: TGTGCTAGTGGTTTAACAGGCGACACTGAAGCTTTCTTT. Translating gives CASGLTGDTEAFF.

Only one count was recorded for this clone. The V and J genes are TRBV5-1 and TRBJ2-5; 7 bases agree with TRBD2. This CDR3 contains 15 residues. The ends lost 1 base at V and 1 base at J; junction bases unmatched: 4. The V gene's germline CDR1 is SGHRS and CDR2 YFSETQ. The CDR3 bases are TGCGCCAGCAGCTTGTACGGGGGGAGCCAAGAGACCCAGTACTTC. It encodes CASSLYGGSQETQYF.

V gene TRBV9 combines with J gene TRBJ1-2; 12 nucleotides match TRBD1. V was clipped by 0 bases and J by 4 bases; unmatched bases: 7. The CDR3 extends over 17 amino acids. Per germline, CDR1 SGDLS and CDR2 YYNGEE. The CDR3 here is CASSVAGTGGVSYGYTF. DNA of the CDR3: TGTGCCAGCAGCGTAGCGGGGACAGGGGGCGTTTCCTATGGCTACACCTTC.

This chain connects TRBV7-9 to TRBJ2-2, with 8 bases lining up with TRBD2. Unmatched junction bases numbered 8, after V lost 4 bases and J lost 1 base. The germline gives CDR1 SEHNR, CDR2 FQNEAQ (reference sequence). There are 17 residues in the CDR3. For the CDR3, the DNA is TGTGCCAGCAGCTCCGGCGGGGGGCGGGGGAACACCGGGGAGCTGTTTTTT. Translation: CASSSGGGRGNTGELFF.

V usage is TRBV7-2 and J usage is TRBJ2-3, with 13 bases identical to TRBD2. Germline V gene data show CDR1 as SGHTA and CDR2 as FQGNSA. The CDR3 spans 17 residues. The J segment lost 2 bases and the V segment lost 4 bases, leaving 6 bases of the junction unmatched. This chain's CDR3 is CASSSRGLAGNTDTQYF. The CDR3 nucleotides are TGTGCCAGCAGCTCCCGGGGACTAGCGGGGAACACAGATACGCAGTATTTT.